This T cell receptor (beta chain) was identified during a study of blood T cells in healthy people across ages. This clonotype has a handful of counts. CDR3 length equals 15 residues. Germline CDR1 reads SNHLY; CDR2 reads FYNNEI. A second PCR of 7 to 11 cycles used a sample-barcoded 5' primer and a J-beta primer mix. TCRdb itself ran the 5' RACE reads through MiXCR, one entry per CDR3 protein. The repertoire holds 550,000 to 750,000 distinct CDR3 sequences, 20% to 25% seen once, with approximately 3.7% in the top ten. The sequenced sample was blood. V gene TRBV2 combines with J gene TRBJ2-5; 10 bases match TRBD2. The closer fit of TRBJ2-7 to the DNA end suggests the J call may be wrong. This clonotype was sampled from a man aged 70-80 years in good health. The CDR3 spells CASRGAAGGPYEQYF. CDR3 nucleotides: TGTGCCAGCAGGGGAGCAGCGGGAGGGCCTTACGAGCAGTACTTC.